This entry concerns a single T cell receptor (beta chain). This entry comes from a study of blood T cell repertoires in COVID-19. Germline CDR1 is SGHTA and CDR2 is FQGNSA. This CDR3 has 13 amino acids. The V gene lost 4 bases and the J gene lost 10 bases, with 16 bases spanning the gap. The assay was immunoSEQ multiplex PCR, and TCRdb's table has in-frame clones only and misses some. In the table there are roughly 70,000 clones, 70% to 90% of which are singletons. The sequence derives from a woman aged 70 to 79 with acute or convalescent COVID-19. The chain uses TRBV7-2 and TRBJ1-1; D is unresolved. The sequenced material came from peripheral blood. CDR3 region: CASSSGYRIGAFF. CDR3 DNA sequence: TGTGCCAGCAGCTCGGGGTATAGGATCGGAGCTTTCTTT.